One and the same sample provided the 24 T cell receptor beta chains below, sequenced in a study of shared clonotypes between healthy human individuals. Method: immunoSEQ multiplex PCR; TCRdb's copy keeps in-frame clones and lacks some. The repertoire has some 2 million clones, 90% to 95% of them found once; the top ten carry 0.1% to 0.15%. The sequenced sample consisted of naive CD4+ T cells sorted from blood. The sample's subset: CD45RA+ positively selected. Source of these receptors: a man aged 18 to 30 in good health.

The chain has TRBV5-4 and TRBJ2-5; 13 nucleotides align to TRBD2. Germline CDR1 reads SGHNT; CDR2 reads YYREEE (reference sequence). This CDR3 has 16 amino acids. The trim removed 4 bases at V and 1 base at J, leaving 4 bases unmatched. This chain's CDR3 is CASSGTSGGVQETQYF. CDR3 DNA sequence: TGTGCCAGCAGCGGAACTAGCGGGGGGGTCCAAGAGACCCAGTACTTC.

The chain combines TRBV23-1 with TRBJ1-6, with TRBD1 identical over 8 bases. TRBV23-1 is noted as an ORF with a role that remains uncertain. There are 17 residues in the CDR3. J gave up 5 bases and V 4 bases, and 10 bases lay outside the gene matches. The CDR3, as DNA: TGCGCCAGCAGTCCACAGGGGGTTGTATTGGATAATTCACCCCTCCACTTT. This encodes CASSPQGVVLDNSPLHF.

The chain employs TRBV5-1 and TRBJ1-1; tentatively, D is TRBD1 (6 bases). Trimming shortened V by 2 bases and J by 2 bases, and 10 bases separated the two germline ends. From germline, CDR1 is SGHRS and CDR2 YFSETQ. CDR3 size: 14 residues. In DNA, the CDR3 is TGCGCCAGCAGCTTCGAGGGGGGCAACACTGAAGCTTTCTTT. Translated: CASSFEGGNTEAFF.

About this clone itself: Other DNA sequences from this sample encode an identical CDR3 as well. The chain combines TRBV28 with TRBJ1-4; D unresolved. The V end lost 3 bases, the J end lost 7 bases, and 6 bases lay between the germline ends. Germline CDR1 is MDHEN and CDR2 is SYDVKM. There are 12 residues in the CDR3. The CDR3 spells CASSLLGEKLFF. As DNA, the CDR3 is TGTGCCAGCAGTTTGTTGGGTGAAAAACTGTTTTTT.

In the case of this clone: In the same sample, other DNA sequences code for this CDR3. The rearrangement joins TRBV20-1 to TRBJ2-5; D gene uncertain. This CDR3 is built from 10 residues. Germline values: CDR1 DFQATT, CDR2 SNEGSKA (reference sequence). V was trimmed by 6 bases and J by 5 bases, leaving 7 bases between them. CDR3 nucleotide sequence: TGCAGTGCGCTCTCCGAGACCCAGTACTTC. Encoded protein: CSALSETQYF.

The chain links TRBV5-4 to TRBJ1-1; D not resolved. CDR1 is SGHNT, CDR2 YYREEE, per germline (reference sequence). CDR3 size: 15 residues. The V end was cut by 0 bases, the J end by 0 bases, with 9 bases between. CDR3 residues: CASSLVVAVNTEAFF. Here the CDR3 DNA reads TGTGCCAGCAGCTTGGTCGTGGCGGTGAACACTGAAGCTTTCTTT.

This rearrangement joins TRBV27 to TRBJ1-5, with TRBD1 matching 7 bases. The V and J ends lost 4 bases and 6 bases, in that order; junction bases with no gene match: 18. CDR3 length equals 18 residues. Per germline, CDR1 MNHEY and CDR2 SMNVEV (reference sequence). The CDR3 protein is CASSSPRKDRELSQPQHF. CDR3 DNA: TGTGCCAGCAGTTCCCCCAGAAAAGACAGGGAGCTTAGTCAGCCCCAGCATTTT.

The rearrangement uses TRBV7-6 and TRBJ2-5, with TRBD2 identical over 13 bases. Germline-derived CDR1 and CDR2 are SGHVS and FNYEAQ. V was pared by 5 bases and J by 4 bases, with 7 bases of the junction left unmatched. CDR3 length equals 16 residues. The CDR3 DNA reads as TGTGCCAGCAGCACCGGGACTAGCGGGGATCTAGAGACCCAGTACTTC. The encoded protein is CASSTGTSGDLETQYF.

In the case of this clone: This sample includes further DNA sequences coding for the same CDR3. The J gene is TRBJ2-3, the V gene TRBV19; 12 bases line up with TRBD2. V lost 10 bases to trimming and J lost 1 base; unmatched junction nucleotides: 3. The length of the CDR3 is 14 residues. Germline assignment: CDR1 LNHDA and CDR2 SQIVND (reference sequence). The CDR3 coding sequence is TGTGCCACCAGACTAGCGGGAGGCACAGATACGCAGTATTTT. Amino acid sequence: CATRLAGGTDTQYF.

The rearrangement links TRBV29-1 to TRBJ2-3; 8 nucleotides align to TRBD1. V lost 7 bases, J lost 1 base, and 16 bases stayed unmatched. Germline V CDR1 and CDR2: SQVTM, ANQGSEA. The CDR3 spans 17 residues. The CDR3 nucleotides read TGCAGCGCCGAGGGGCCGCAGACAGGGGAAGGCACAGATACGCAGTATTTT. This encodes CSAEGPQTGEGTDTQYF.

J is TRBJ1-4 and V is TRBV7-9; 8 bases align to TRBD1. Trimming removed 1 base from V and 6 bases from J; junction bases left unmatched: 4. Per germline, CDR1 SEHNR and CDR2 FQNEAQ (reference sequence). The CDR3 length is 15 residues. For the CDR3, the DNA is TGTGCCAGCAGCTTAGAGGACAGGGCCGATGAAAAACTGTTTTTT. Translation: CASSLEDRADEKLFF. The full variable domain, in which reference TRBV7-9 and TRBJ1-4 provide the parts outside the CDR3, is DTGVSQNPRHKITKRGQNVTFRCDPISEHNRLYWYRQTLGQGPEFLTYFQNEAQLEKSRLLSDRFSAERPKGSFSTLEIQRTEQGDSAMYLCASSLEDRADEKLFFGSGTQLSVL.

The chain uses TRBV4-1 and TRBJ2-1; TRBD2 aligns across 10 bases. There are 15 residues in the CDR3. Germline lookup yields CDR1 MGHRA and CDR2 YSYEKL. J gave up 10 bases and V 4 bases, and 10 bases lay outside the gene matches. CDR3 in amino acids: CASSLSGGLNLEQFF. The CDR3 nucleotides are TGCGCCAGCAGCCTTAGCGGGGGGCTCAATTTAGAGCAGTTCTTC.

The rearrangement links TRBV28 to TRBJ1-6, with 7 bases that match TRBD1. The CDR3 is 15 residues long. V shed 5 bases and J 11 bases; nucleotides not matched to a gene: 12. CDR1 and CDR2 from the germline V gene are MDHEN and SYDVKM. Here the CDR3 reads CASSDTLDREPPLHF. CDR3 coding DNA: TGTGCCAGCAGTGACACCCTAGACAGGGAACCACCCCTCCACTTT.

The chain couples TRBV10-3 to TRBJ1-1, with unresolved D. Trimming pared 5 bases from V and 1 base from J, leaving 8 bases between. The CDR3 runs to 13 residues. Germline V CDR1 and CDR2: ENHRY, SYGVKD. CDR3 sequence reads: CAISRDANTEAFF. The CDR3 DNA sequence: TGTGCCATCAGTAGGGATGCGAACACTGAAGCTTTCTTT.

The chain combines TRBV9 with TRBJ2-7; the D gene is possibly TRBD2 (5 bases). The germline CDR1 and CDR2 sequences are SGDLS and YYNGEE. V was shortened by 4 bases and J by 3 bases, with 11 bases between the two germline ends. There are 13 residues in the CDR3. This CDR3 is CASSKGSGYEQYF. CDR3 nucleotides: TGTGCCAGCAGCAAGGGCAGCGGCTACGAGCAGTACTTC.

The CDR3 region has the DNA TGTGCCAGCAGGAGCGGGACGAACACCGGGGAGCTGTTTTTT. Translation gives CASRSGTNTGELFF. The chain couples TRBV5-4 to TRBJ2-2; 7 bases are a match to TRBD2. J lost 0 bases, V lost 5 bases, and 1 base had no gene match. This CDR3 contains 14 residues. Germline CDR1 reads SGHNT; CDR2 reads YYREEE (reference sequence).

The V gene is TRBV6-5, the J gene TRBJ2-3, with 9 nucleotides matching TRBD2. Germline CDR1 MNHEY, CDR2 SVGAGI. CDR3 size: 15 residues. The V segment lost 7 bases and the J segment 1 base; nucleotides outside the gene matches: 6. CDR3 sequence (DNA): TGTGCCAGCACCAAGCGGGGGGCCGGCACAGATACGCAGTATTTT. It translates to CASTKRGAGTDTQYF.

The CDR3 spells CSVRQGANTGELFF. CDR3 coding DNA: TGCAGCGTTCGACAGGGAGCGAACACCGGGGAGCTGTTTTTT. This sequence joins TRBV29-1 and TRBJ2-2, with 7 nucleotides matching TRBD1. The junction had 3 bases not matched to a gene; V was cut back by 5 bases and J by 0 bases. CDR1 SQVTM and CDR2 ANQGSEA come from the germline V gene. CDR3 length equals 14 residues.

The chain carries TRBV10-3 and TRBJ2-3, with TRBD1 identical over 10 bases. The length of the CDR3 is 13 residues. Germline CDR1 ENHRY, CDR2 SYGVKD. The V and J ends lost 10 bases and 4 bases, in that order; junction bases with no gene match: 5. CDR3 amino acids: CATTGGAADTQYF. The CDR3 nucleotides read TGTGCCACGACAGGGGGCGCAGCAGATACGCAGTATTTT.

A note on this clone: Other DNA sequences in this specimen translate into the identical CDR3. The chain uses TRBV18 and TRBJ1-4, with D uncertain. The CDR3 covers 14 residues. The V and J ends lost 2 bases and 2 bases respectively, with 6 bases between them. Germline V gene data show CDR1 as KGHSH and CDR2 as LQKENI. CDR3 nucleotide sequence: TGTGCCAGCTCACCAGGTGCGACTAATGAAAAACTGTTTTTT. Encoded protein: CASSPGATNEKLFF.

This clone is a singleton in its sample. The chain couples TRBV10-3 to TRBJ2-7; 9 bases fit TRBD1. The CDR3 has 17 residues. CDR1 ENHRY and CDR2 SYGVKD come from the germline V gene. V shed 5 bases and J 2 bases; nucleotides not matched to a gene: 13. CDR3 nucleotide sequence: TGTGCCATCAGTCCGGGACAGGGACACCTCCCCCCCTACGAGCAGTACTTC. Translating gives CAISPGQGHLPPYEQYF.

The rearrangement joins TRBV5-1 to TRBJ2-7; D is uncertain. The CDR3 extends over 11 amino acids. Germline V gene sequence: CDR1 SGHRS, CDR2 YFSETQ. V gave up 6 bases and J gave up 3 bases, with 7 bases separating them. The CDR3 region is CASNQDYEQYF. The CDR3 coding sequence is TGCGCCAGCAATCAGGACTACGAGCAGTACTTC. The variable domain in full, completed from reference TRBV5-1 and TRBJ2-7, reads KAGVTQTPRYLIKTRGQQVTLSCSPISGHRSVSWYQQTPGQGLQFLFEYFSETQRNKGNFPGRFSGRQFSNSRSEMNVSTLELGDSALYLCASNQDYEQYFGPGTRLTVT.

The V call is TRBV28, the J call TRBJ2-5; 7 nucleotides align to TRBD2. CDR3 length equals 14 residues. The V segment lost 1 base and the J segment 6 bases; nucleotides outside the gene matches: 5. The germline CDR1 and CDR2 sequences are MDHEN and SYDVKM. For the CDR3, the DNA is TGTGCCAGCAGTTTATTGGGCGGGGGAAAGACCCAGTACTTC. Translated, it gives CASSLLGGGKTQYF.

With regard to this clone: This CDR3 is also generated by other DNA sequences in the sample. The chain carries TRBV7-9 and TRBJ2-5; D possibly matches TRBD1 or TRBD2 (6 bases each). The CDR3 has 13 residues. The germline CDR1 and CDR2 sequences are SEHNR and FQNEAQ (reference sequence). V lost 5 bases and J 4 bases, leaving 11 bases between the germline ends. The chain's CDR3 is CASSLKGGETQYF. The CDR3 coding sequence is TGTGCCAGCAGCCTGAAGGGGGGAGAGACCCAGTACTTC.